The source of this TCR beta chain is a study of T cells in Graves' hyperthyroidism and ophthalmopathy (dated by TCRdb to between 2018 and 2021). At the level of the whole study: Peripheral blood samples were taken at initial diagnosis, before any treatment was given. The 75 to 100 discovery patients were divided at random into training and test sets in a 7:3 ratio. An independent validation cohort of some 18 hyperthyroidism patients and 17 patients who later progressed to ophthalmopathy tested prospective prediction of ophthalmopathy. The paper describes TCR Vbeta CDR3 sequencing of 120 to 150 peripheral blood samples, made up of about 40 ophthalmopathy patients, some 80 hyperthyroidism patients and 17 progressor patients. The study also compared thyroid tissue and blood T-cell repertoires from 5 to 7 Graves' hyperthyroidism patients. A discovery cohort of about 95 patients, approximately 45 with Graves' ophthalmopathy and about 60 with stable Graves' hyperthyroidism, was used to find distinguishing TCR V-J signatures. Following sampling, methimazole starting at 30 mg daily was given to hyperthyroidism patients, and high-dose intravenous methylprednisolone was given to ophthalmopathy patients.

Hyperthyroidism patients were newly diagnosed, had a disease duration of under 2 months, and were aged 18 to 65 years. Patients with uncontrolled infections, other autoimmune diseases, pregnancy or lactation were excluded. Diagnoses relied on clinical symptoms, serum thyroxine and TRAb, thyroid ultrasound and orbital computed tomography. For progressor patients, blood was drawn at the first diagnosis of hyperthyroidism, before any ophthalmopathy symptoms had appeared. Ficoll-Paque density gradient centrifugation was used to isolate PBMCs from approximately 10 ml of fresh peripheral blood. Progressor patients were first diagnosed with Graves' hyperthyroidism and then developed ophthalmopathy during follow-up. Trizol reagent was used to extract total RNA, and RNA quality was then checked on an Agilent 2100 Bioanalyzer. The TCR beta CDR3 regions were amplified from the RNA transcripts. For the first round of RT-PCR on the TCR CDR3, the HTBI primer set was used together with the Qiagen OneStep RT-PCR kit. The libraries were constructed in a second round of multiplex PCR and then size-selected and purified. Libraries were sequenced paired-end with 100 bp reads on an Illumina HiSeq2000. From the authors' description of their analysis: SOAPnuke was used to process the raw data, with reads discarded if the reads contained adapters or uncalled bases, had a mean Phred below 15, or lacked an exact constant-primer or identifier match. High-quality paired reads were merged with COPE v1.2.5, and unique nucleotide sequences were defined as clonotypes. MiTCR v1.1 was used to align clonotypes to the IMGT TRBV, TRBD and TRBJ reference segments. Only V-J combinations with frequency above 0.0001, covering roughly 99% of repertoires, were analysed. The TCS score was defined as the ratio of F50 (clonal expansion) to E x V (chaos), calculated using BLOSUM62-based TCRdist between CDR3 peptides within each V-J. Welch's t-statistics and random forest reduced roughly 500 V-J features to under 15, which were used in a naive Bayes classifier (R e1071). The public reads were reanalyzed by TCRdb: fastp trimming at Q25, MiXCR alignment, in-frame beta chains only. Every entry covers one CDR3 protein and lists the most common genes and DNA from its rows. V and J calls and clone size were set by TCRdb, not the authors. This sample holds under 750,000 distinct CDR3 sequences; around a sixth were observed only once. 16% of the sample goes to the ten largest clones.

Results and caveats for the whole study, not just this receptor: In validation, the model predicted progression to ophthalmopathy a median of roughly six months before onset, with roughly 70% sensitivity and almost 75% specificity. Blood samples also contained most of the expanded thyroid clonotypes (frequency above 0.001), which suggests that blood repertoires may reflect thyroid immune responses. Sample size was not statistically predetermined, and investigators were not blinded to group allocation. In cross-validation, a model built on a 13 V-J signature told ophthalmopathy apart from stable hyperthyroidism with 87.88% sensitivity and around 83% specificity, and in testing the same model reached 80%/75%.

This clonotype was detected only a few times. No cognate antigen has been identified for it. No per-base quality is available; no much larger clone lies one base away. The CDR3 spans 12 residues, from the cysteine through the phenylalanine. Here the CDR3 DNA is all that survives: 36 bases in frame from base 1. The germline V and J ends show losses of 10 bases and 10 bases respectively, and no gene match explains 11 bases of the junction. This clonotype originated in a woman in her fifties or sixties with Graves' hyperthyroidism that later progressed to Graves' ophthalmopathy. The sample comprised blood. The rearrangement joined TRBV12-3 or TRBV12-4 to TRBJ2-7, with 9 central nucleotides matching TRBD1. The bases read TGTGCCATCTCCGGGACAGGGCAAGAACAGTACTTC. This is translated as CAISGTGQEQYF.